A selection of T cell receptor beta chains follows, all from one sample in a study of blood T cell repertoires in COVID-19. This table comes from immunoSEQ multiplex PCR, and its TCRdb copy is limited to in-frame clones, with some not included. The table has approximately 200,000 clones, around 87% seen once. The sample consisted of PBMCs or T cells enriched from blood (not recorded which). All receptors come from a woman younger than 35 in a cohort exposed to, infected with or recovered from COVID-19 (not recorded which). The CDR3 runs from the conserved cysteine through the conserved F or W. D genes are given only for firm matches. Clone size is not always given. Where it is, it says once, few, many or a class for expanded clones.

j_gene: TRBJ1-1
v_gene: TRBV19
d_gene: .
abundance: .
CDR3aa: CATARGLTEAFF
CDR3nt: TGTGCCACAGCGAGAGGGCTCACTGAAGCTTTCTTT

j_gene: TRBJ2-1
v_gene: TRBV27
d_gene: .
abundance: .
CDR3aa: CASSRGRYNEQFF
CDR3nt: TGTGCCAGCAGTAGGGGCCGCTACAATGAGCAGTTCTTC

j_gene: TRBJ1-5
v_gene: TRBV19
d_gene: TRBD1
abundance: .
CDR3aa: CASTRQGGSNQPQHF
CDR3nt: TGTGCCAGTACAAGACAGGGTGGGAGCAATCAGCCCCAGCATTTT

j_gene: TRBJ1-2
v_gene: TRBV9
d_gene: .
abundance: .
CDR3aa: CASSVGPGIDDGYTF
CDR3nt: TGTGCCAGCAGCGTAGGGCCAGGGATTGATGATGGCTACACCTTC

j_gene: TRBJ2-2
v_gene: TRBV29-1
d_gene: .
abundance: .
CDR3aa: CSVEYQGQSNTGELFF
CDR3nt: TGCAGCGTTGAATATCAGGGGCAATCGAACACCGGGGAGCTGTTTTTT

j_gene: TRBJ2-7
v_gene: TRBV9
d_gene: TRBD2
abundance: few
CDR3aa: CASSSRTSGSYEQYF
CDR3nt: TGTGCCAGCAGCTCTCGCACTAGCGGCTCCTACGAGCAGTACTTC

j_gene: TRBJ2-7
v_gene: TRBV7-2
d_gene: .
abundance: .
CDR3aa: CASSAGPSGEQYF
CDR3nt: TGTGCCAGCAGCGCGGGACCGAGTGGGGAGCAGTACTTC

j_gene: TRBJ2-5
v_gene: TRBV6-5
d_gene: .
abundance: .
CDR3aa: CASRGPRQTQYF
CDR3nt: TGTGCCAGCAGGGGGCCTCGGCAGACCCAGTACTTC

j_gene: TRBJ1-2
v_gene: TRBV20-1
d_gene: .
abundance: once
CDR3aa: CSATDSYGYTF
CDR3nt: TGCAGTGCTACGGACAGCTATGGCTACACCTTC

j_gene: TRBJ2-3
v_gene: TRBV19
d_gene: TRBD2
abundance: .
CDR3aa: CASSGRGGLGTDTQYF
CDR3nt: TGTGCCAGTAGTGGCCGGGGGGGGTTAGGCACAGATACGCAGTATTTT

j_gene: TRBJ2-2
v_gene: TRBV6-6
d_gene: TRBD1
abundance: .
CDR3aa: CASSPSDRVGTGELFF
CDR3nt: TGTGCCAGCAGTCCCTCCGACAGGGTTGGTACCGGGGAGCTGTTTTTT

j_gene: TRBJ1-2
v_gene: TRBV12-1
d_gene: .
abundance: .
CDR3aa: CASSFLSGDRGYGYTF
CDR3nt: TGTGCCAGCAGCTTTTTGTCAGGGGACAGGGGGTATGGCTACACCTTC

j_gene: TRBJ1-1
v_gene: TRBV19
d_gene: TRBD1
abundance: .
CDR3aa: CASTDRGRNTEAFF
CDR3nt: TGTGCCAGTACGGACAGGGGACGGAACACTGAAGCTTTCTTT

j_gene: TRBJ2-3
v_gene: TRBV11-3
d_gene: TRBD1
abundance: once
CDR3aa: CASSLAQTGSDTQYF
CDR3nt: TGTGCCAGCAGCTTAGCTCAGACAGGGTCAGATACGCAGTATTTT

j_gene: TRBJ2-1
v_gene: TRBV12-5
d_gene: TRBD2
abundance: once
CDR3aa: CASGLGQTSGAYNEQFF
CDR3nt: TGTGCTAGTGGTTTGGGCCAGACTAGCGGGGCCTACAATGAGCAGTTCTTC

j_gene: TRBJ2-5
v_gene: TRBV27
d_gene: TRBD1
abundance: .
CDR3aa: CASSRDRRETQYF
CDR3nt: TGTGCCAGCAGTCGGGACAGGCGTGAGACCCAGTACTTC

j_gene: TRBJ1-3
v_gene: TRBV6-5
d_gene: TRBD1
abundance: .
CDR3aa: CASNGQGGNTIYF
CDR3nt: TGTGCCAGCAACGGACAGGGAGGAAACACCATATATTTT

j_gene: TRBJ2-5
v_gene: TRBV7-9
d_gene: TRBD2
abundance: .
CDR3aa: CASSLGNAGTSGRLETQYF
CDR3nt: TGTGCCAGCAGCTTGGGAAATGCCGGGACTAGCGGGAGGCTCGAGACCCAGTACTTC

j_gene: TRBJ2-7
v_gene: TRBV3-1/TRBV3-2
d_gene: .
abundance: .
CDR3aa: CASSQEPGNEQYF
CDR3nt: TGTGCCAGCAGCCAAGAACCGGGGAACGAGCAGTACTTC

j_gene: TRBJ2-1
v_gene: TRBV5-5
d_gene: TRBD2
abundance: .
CDR3aa: CASSMGGVLAGVNEQFF
CDR3nt: TGTGCCAGCAGCATGGGAGGGGTACTAGCGGGAGTCAATGAGCAGTTCTTC

j_gene: TRBJ2-3
v_gene: TRBV18
d_gene: .
abundance: .
CDR3aa: CASSPGGDEQYF
CDR3nt: TGTGCCAGCTCACCCGGAGGGGACGAGCAGTATTTT

j_gene: TRBJ1-3
v_gene: TRBV7-6
d_gene: .
abundance: .
CDR3aa: CASSHPQSSGNTIYF
CDR3nt: TGTGCCAGCAGCCACCCACAATCCTCTGGAAACACCATATATTTT

j_gene: TRBJ2-7
v_gene: TRBV11-1
d_gene: TRBD2
abundance: .
CDR3aa: CASSPGPGGYEQYF
CDR3nt: TGTGCCAGCAGCCCGGGACCGGGGGGCTACGAGCAGTACTTC

j_gene: TRBJ2-7
v_gene: TRBV14
d_gene: TRBD1
abundance: .
CDR3aa: CASSQAPGTGGAYEQYF
CDR3nt: TGTGCCAGCAGCCAGGCTCCCGGGACAGGGGGCGCTTACGAGCAGTACTTC

j_gene: TRBJ1-5
v_gene: TRBV20-1
d_gene: .
abundance: few
CDR3aa: CSASSGGGNQPQHF
CDR3nt: TGCAGTGCTAGTTCGGGGGGGGGCAATCAGCCCCAGCATTTT

j_gene: TRBJ1-6
v_gene: TRBV6-5
d_gene: .
abundance: .
CDR3aa: CASLEGGSNLHF
CDR3nt: TGTGCCAGTCTCGAAGGAGGGAGTAATCTCCACTTT

j_gene: TRBJ1-5
v_gene: TRBV15
d_gene: .
abundance: .
CDR3aa: CATSRAPSVDSFNQPQHF
CDR3nt: TGTGCCACCAGCAGAGCCCCTTCTGTAGACAGTTTCAATCAGCCCCAGCATTTT

j_gene: TRBJ1-5
v_gene: TRBV3-1/TRBV3-2
d_gene: .
abundance: .
CDR3aa: CASSRFQSNQPQHF
CDR3nt: TGTGCCAGCAGCCGTTTTCAGAGCAATCAGCCCCAGCATTTT

j_gene: TRBJ1-1
v_gene: TRBV11-3
d_gene: .
abundance: .
CDR3aa: CASTPRADTEAFF
CDR3nt: TGTGCCAGCACCCCGAGGGCAGACACTGAAGCTTTCTTT

j_gene: TRBJ2-7
v_gene: TRBV28
d_gene: TRBD1
abundance: .
CDR3aa: CASSPSTGQGSYEQYF
CDR3nt: TGTGCCAGCAGTCCCTCCACGGGACAGGGGAGCTACGAGCAGTACTTC

j_gene: TRBJ1-6
v_gene: TRBV20-1
d_gene: .
abundance: .
CDR3aa: CSAGETGTRLNSPLHF
CDR3nt: TGCAGTGCTGGTGAGACCGGGACAAGGCTTAATTCACCCCTCCACTTT

j_gene: TRBJ1-1
v_gene: TRBV7-3
d_gene: TRBD1
abundance: .
CDR3aa: CASSPQGGATEAFF
CDR3nt: TGTGCCAGCAGCCCCCAGGGGGGAGCCACTGAAGCTTTCTTT

j_gene: TRBJ1-3
v_gene: TRBV3-1/TRBV3-2
d_gene: .
abundance: .
CDR3aa: CASSHRDGNTIYF
CDR3nt: TGTGCCAGCAGCCACAGGGATGGAAACACCATATATTTT

j_gene: TRBJ2-1
v_gene: TRBV28
d_gene: .
abundance: .
CDR3aa: CASRSRQALNYNEQFF
CDR3nt: TGTGCCAGCAGATCCCGACAGGCCCTTAACTACAATGAGCAGTTCTTC

j_gene: TRBJ2-1
v_gene: TRBV15
d_gene: TRBD2
abundance: .
CDR3aa: CATSRGGLDNEQFF
CDR3nt: TGTGCCACCAGCAGAGGGGGACTAGACAATGAGCAGTTCTTC

j_gene: TRBJ2-7
v_gene: TRBV30
d_gene: .
abundance: .
CDR3aa: CAWSPTAYLSYEQYF
CDR3nt: TGTGCCTGGAGTCCTACAGCCTACCTATCCTACGAGCAGTACTTC

j_gene: TRBJ1-1
v_gene: TRBV11-3
d_gene: .
abundance: .
CDR3aa: CASSTGSTEAFF
CDR3nt: TGTGCCAGCAGCACCGGGTCCACTGAAGCTTTCTTT

j_gene: TRBJ1-1
v_gene: TRBV11-2
d_gene: TRBD1
abundance: .
CDR3aa: CASSPDRGTEAFF
CDR3nt: TGTGCCAGCAGCCCGGACAGGGGCACTGAAGCTTTCTTT

j_gene: TRBJ1-5
v_gene: TRBV5-8
d_gene: .
abundance: .
CDR3aa: CASSLATPFGGSNQPQHF
CDR3nt: TGTGCCAGCAGCTTGGCGACACCCTTCGGGGGTAGCAATCAGCCCCAGCATTTT

j_gene: TRBJ2-7
v_gene: TRBV28
d_gene: TRBD1
abundance: .
CDR3aa: CASSTTGVGYEQYF
CDR3nt: TGTGCCAGCTCGACTACAGGGGTTGGCTACGAGCAGTACTTC

j_gene: TRBJ2-7
v_gene: TRBV11-3
d_gene: TRBD2
abundance: .
CDR3aa: CASSIGPGTSGPYEQYF
CDR3nt: TGTGCCAGCAGCATCGGTCCCGGGACTAGCGGGCCCTACGAGCAGTACTTC

j_gene: TRBJ1-2
v_gene: TRBV7-9
d_gene: TRBD1
abundance: few
CDR3aa: CASSSPGGNGYTF
CDR3nt: TGTGCCAGCAGCTCACCAGGGGGAAATGGCTACACCTTC

j_gene: TRBJ1-2
v_gene: TRBV19
d_gene: TRBD1
abundance: .
CDR3aa: CASSITRQGAYGYTF
CDR3nt: TGTGCCAGTAGTATCACTCGACAGGGGGCTTATGGCTACACCTTC

j_gene: TRBJ1-4
v_gene: TRBV18
d_gene: TRBD1
abundance: .
CDR3aa: CASSPQGAGEKLFF
CDR3nt: TGTGCCAGCTCACCACAGGGGGCTGGGGAAAAACTGTTTTTT

j_gene: TRBJ1-6
v_gene: TRBV7-3
d_gene: TRBD1
abundance: .
CDR3aa: CASSLTGGASPLHF
CDR3nt: TGTGCCAGCAGCTTAACAGGGGGCGCGTCACCCCTCCACTTT

j_gene: TRBJ2-7
v_gene: TRBV19
d_gene: TRBD2
abundance: once
CDR3aa: CASGTSGSLEQYF
CDR3nt: TGTGCCAGTGGGACTAGCGGGTCCCTCGAGCAGTACTTC

j_gene: TRBJ1-5
v_gene: TRBV6-5
d_gene: TRBD1
abundance: few
CDR3aa: CASTPPGGGQPQHF
CDR3nt: TGTGCCAGCACCCCCCCAGGGGGCGGTCAGCCCCAGCATTTT